The T cell receptor beta chain under discussion was sequenced for a study of shared clonotypes between healthy human individuals. Some clones are missing from TCRdb's copy, which holds only in-frame ones; the method was immunoSEQ multiplex PCR. The sample consists of 2 million to 2.5 million clones, 92% of them appearing once. The CDR3 contains 15 residues. Trimming left V 1 base short and J 4 bases short, with 11 bases between. CDR1 SGHAT and CDR2 FQNNGV come from the germline V gene. It was into CD45RA+ naive and CD45RA-negative memory subsets that the CD4+ cells were split. The chain recombines TRBV11-2 with TRBJ1-5; D is perhaps TRBD1 (5 bases). The source material was naive CD4+ T cells from PBMCs. Subset of the sample: CD45RA+ positively selected. This receptor was identified in a young man in good health. Some clones in this sample may be carry-over from other donors' samples. In DNA, the CDR3 is TGTGCCAGCAGCTTAGGGAAGGGGAGGAATCAGCCCCAGCATTTT. Residues: CASSLGKGRNQPQHF.